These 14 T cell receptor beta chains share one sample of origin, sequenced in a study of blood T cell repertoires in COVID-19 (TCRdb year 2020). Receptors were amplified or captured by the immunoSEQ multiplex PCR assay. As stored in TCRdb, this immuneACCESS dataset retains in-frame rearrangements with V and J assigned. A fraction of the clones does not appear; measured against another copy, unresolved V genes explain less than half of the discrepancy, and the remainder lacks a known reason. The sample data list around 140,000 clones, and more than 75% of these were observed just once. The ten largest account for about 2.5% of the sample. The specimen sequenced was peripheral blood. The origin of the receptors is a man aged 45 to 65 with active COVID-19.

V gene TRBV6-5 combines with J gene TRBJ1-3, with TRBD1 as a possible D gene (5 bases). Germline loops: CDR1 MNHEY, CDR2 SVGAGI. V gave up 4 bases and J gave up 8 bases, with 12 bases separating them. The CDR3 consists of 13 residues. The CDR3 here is CASSSTRVHTIYF. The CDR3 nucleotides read TGTGCCAGCAGTTCCACCAGGGTTCACACCATATATTTT.

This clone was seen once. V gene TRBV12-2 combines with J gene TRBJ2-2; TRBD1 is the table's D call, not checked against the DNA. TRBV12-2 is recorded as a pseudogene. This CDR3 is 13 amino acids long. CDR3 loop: CEATGEDCGELFF. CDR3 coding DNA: TGTGAAGCAACAGGGGAGGATTGCGGGGAGCTGTTTTTT.

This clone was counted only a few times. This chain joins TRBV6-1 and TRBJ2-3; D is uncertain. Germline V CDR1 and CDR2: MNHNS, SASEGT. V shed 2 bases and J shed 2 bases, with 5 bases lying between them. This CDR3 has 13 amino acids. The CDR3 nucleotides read TGTGCCAGCAGTGAATCTTTCACAGATACGCAGTATTTT. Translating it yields CASSESFTDTQYF.

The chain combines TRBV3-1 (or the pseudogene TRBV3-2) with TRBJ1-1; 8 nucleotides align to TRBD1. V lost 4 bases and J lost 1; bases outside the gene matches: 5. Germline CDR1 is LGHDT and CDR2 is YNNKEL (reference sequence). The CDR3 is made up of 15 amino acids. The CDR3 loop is CASSPSGTGNTEAFF. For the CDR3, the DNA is TGTGCCAGCAGCCCCTCCGGGACAGGGAACACTGAAGCTTTCTTT.

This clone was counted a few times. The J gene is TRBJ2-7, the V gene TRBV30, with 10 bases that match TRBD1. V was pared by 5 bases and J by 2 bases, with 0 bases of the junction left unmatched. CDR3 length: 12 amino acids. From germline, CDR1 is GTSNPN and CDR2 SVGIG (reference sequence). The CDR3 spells CAWGQGAYEQYF. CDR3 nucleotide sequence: TGTGCCTGGGGACAGGGGGCCTACGAGCAGTACTTC.

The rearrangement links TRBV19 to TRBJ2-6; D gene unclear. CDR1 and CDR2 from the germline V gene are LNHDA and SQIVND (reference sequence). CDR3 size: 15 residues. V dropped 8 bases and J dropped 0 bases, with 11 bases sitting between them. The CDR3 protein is CASRSTFSGANVLTF. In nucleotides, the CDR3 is TGTGCCAGTCGCAGTACATTCTCTGGGGCCAACGTCCTGACTTTC.

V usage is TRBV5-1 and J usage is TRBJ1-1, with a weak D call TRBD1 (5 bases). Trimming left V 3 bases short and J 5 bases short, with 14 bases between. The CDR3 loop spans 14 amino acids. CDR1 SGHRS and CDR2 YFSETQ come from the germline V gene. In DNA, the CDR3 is TGCGCCAGCAGCTCGTCCTCCCAGGGTACTGAAGCTTTCTTT. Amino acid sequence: CASSSSSQGTEAFF.

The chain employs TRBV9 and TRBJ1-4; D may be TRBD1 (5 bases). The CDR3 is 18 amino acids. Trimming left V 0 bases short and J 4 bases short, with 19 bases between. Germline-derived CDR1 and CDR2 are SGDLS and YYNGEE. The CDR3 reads CASSVEVSGGTGNEKLFF. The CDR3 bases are TGTGCCAGCAGCGTAGAGGTTTCGGGGGGAACCGGTAATGAAAAACTGTTTTTT.

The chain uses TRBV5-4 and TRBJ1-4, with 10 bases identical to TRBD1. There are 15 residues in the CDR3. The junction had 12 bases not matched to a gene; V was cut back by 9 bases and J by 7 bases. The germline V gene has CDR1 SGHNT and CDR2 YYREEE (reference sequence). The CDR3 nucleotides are TGTGCCACCAAAAACTCGGGACAGGGGCTTGAAAAACTGTTTTTT. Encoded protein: CATKNSGQGLEKLFF. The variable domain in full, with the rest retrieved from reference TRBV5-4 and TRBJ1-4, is ETGVTQSPTHLIKTRGQQVTLRCSSQSGHNTVSWYQQALGQGPQFIFQYYREEENGRGNFPPRFSGLQFPNYSSELNVNALELDDSALYLCATKNSGQGLEKLFFGSGTQLSVL.

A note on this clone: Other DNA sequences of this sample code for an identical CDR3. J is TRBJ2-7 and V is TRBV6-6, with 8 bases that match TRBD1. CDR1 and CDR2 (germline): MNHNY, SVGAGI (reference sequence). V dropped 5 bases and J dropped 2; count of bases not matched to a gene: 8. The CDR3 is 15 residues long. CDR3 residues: CASSPRQGAAYEQYF. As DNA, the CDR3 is TGTGCCAGCAGTCCCCGGCAGGGGGCCGCCTACGAGCAGTACTTC.

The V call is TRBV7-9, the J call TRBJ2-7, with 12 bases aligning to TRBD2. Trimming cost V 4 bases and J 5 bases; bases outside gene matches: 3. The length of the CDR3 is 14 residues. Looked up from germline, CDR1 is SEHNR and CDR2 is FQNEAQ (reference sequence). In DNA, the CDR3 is TGTGCCAGCAGCTCTAGGACTAGCGGGGACGAGCAGTACTTC. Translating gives CASSSRTSGDEQYF.

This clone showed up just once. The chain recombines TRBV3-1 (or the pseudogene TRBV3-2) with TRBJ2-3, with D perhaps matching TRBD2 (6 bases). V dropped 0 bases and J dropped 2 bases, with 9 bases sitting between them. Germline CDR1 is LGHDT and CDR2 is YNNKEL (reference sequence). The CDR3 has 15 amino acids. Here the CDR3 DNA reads TGTGCCAGCAGCCAAGATGGACTACCCACAGATACGCAGTATTTT. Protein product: CASSQDGLPTDTQYF.

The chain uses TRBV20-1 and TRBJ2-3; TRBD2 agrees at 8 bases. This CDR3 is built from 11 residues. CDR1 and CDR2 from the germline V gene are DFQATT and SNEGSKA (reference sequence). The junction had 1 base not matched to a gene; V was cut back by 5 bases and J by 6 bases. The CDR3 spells CSAGTRDTQYF. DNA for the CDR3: TGCAGTGCTGGGACTAGGGATACGCAGTATTTT.

This CDR3 is CASSSRPLRGVEQFF. CDR3 nucleotide sequence: TGTGCCAGCAGCTCAAGACCCTTGCGGGGGGTTGAGCAGTTCTTC. The chain employs TRBV7-2 and TRBJ2-1; 8 positions agree with TRBD2. The CDR3 spans 15 residues. Germline V gene sequence: CDR1 SGHTA, CDR2 FQGNSA. J gave up 9 bases and V 4 bases, and 11 bases lay outside the gene matches. Variable domain in full (rest from reference TRBV7-2 and TRBJ2-1): GAGVSQSPSNKVTEKGKDVELRCDPISGHTALYWYRQSLGQGLEFLIYFQGNSAPDKSGLPSDRFSAERTGGSVSTLTIQRTQQEDSAVYLCASSSRPLRGVEQFFGPGTRLTVL.